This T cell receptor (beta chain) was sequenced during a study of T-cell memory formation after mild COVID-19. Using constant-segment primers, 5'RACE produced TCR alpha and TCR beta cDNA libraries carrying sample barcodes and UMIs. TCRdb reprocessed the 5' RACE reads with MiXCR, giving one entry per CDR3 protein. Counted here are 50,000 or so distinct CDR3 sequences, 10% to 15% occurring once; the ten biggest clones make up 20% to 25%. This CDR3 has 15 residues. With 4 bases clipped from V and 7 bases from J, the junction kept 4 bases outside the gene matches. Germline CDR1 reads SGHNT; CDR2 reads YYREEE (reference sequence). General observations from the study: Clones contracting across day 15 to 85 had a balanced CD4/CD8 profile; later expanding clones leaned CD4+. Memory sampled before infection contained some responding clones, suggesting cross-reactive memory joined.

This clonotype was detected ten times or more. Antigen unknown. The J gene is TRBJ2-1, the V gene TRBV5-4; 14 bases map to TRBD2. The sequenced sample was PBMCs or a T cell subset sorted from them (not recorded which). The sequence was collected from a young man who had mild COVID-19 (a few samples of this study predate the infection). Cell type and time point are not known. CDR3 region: CASSETSGGENEQFF. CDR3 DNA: TGTGCCAGCAGCGAGACTAGCGGGGGGGAAAATGAGCAGTTCTTC. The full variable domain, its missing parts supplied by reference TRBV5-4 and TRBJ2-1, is ETGVTQSPTHLIKTRGQQVTLRCSSQSGHNTVSWYQQALGQGPQFIFQYYREEENGRGNFPPRFSGLQFPNYSSELNVNALELDDSALYLCASSETSGGENEQFFGPGTRLTVL.